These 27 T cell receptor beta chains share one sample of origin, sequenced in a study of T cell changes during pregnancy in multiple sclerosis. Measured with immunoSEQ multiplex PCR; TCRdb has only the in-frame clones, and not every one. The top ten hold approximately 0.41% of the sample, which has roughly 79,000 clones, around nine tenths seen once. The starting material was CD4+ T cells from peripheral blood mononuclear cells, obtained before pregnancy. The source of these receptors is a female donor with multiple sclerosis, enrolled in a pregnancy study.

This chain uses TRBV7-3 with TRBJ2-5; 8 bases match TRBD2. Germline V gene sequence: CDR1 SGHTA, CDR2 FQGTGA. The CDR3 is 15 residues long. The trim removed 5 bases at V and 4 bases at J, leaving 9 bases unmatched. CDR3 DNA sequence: TGTGCCAGCAGCCCTAGCGGGCTTCAAGGAGAGACCCAGTACTTC. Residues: CASSPSGLQGETQYF.

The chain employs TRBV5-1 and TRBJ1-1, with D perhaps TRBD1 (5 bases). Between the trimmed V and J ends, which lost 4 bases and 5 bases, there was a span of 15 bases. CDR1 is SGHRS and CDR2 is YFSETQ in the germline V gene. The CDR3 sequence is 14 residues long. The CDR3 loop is CASSAGRRETEAFF. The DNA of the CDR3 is TGCGCCAGCAGCGCAGGTCGCAGGGAAACTGAAGCTTTCTTT.

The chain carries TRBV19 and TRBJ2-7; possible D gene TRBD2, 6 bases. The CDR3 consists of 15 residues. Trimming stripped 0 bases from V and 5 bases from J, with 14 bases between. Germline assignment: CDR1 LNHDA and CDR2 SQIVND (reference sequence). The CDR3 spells CASSIDRWRVHEQYF. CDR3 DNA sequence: TGTGCCAGTAGTATAGATCGATGGAGGGTTCACGAGCAGTACTTC.

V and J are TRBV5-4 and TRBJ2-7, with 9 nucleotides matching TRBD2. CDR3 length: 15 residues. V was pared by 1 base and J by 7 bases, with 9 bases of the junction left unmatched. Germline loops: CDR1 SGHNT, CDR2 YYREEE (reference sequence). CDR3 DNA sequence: TGTGCCAGCAGCTTGAGATTAGCGGGAGTGGGTGAGCAGTACTTC. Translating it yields CASSLRLAGVGEQYF. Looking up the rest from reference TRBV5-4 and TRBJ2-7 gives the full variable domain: ETGVTQSPTHLIKTRGQQVTLRCSSQSGHNTVSWYQQALGQGPQFIFQYYREEENGRGNFPPRFSGLQFPNYSSELNVNALELDDSALYLCASSLRLAGVGEQYFGPGTRLTVT.

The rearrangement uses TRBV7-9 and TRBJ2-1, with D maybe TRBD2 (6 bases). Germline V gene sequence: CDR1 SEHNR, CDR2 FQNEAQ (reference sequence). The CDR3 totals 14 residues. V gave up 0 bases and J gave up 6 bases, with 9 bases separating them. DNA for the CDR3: TGTGCCAGCAGCTTAGCGGGACTGATCAATGAGCAGTTCTTC. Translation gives CASSLAGLINEQFF. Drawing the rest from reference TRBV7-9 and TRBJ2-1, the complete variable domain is DTGVSQNPRHKITKRGQNVTFRCDPISEHNRLYWYRQTLGQGPEFLTYFQNEAQLEKSRLLSDRFSAERPKGSFSTLEIQRTEQGDSAMYLCASSLAGLINEQFFGPGTRLTVL.

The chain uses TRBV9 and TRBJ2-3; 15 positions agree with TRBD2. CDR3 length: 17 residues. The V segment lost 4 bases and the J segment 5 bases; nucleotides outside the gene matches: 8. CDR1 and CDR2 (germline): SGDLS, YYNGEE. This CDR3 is CASSLGLAGGLRDTQYF. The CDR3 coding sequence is TGTGCCAGCAGCCTGGGACTAGCGGGGGGTTTAAGAGATACGCAGTATTTT.

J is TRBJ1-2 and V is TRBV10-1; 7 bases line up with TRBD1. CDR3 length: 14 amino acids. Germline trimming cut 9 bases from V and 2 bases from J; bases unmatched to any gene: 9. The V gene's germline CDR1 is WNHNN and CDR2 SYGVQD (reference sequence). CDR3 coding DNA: TGCGCCAGGTTTTACACACAGGGGAACTATGGCTACACCTTC. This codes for CARFYTQGNYGYTF.

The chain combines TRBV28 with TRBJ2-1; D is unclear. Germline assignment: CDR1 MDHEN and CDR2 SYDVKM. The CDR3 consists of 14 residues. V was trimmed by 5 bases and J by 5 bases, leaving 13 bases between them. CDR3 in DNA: TGTGCCAGCAGTCCTCCCGCACAACACAATGAGCAGTTCTTC. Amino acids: CASSPPAQHNEQFF.

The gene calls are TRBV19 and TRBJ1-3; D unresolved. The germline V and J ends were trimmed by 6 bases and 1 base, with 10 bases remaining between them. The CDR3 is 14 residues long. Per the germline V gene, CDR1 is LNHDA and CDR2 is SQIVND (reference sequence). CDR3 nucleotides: TGTGCCAGTAGGAAGGAGCTTTCTGGAAACACCATATATTTT. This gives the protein CASRKELSGNTIYF.

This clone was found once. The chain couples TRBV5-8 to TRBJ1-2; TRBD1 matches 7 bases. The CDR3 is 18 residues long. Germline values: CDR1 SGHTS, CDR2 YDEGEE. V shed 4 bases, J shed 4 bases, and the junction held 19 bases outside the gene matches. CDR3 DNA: TGTGCCAGCAGCACGCGGAATATAAACAGGGGACGGATCTATGGCTACACCTTC. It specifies CASSTRNINRGRIYGYTF.

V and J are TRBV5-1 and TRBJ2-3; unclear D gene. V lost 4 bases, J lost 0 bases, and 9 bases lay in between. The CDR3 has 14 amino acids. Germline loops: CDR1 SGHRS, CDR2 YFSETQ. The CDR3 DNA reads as TGCGCCAGCAGCCTGGGAACTAGCACAGATACGCAGTATTTT. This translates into CASSLGTSTDTQYF. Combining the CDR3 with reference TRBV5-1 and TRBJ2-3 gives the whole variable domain KAGVTQTPRYLIKTRGQQVTLSCSPISGHRSVSWYQQTPGQGLQFLFEYFSETQRNKGNFPGRFSGRQFSNSRSEMNVSTLELGDSALYLCASSLGTSTDTQYFGPGTRLTVL.

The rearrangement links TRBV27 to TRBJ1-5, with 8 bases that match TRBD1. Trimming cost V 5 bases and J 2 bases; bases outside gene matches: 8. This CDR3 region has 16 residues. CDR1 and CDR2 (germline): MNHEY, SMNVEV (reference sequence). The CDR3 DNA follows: TGTGCCAGCAGTCCACAGGGGGTGTATGGCAATCAGCCCCAGCATTTT. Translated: CASSPQGVYGNQPQHF.

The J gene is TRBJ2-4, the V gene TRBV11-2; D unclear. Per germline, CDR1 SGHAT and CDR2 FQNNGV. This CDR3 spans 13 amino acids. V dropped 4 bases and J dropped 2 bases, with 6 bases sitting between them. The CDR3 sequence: CASSSDTKNIQYF. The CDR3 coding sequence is TGTGCCAGCAGCTCCGACACCAAAAACATTCAGTACTTC.

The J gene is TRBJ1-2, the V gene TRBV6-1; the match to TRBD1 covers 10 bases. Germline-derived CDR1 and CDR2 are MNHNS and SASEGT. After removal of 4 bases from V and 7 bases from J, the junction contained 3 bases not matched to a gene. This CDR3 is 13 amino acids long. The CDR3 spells CASSAGTGVGYTF. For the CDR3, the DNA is TGTGCCAGCAGTGCCGGGACAGGGGTTGGCTACACCTTC.

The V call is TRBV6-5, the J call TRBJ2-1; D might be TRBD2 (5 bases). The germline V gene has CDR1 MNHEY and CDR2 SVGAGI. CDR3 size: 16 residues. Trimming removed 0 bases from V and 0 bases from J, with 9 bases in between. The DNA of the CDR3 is TGTGCCAGCAGTTACTCGAGGGCAAGCTCCTACAATGAGCAGTTCTTC. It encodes CASSYSRASSYNEQFF.

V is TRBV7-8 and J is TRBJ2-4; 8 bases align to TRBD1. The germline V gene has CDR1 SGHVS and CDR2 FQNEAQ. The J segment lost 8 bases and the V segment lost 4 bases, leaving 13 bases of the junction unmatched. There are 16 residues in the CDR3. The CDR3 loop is CASSSTQGALSDIQYF. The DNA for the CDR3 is TGTGCCAGCAGCTCGACTCAGGGGGCCCTCTCGGACATTCAGTACTTC.

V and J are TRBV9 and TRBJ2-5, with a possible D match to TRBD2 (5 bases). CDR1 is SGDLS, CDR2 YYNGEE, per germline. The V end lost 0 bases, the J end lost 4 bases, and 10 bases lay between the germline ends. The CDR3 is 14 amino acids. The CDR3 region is CASSVEIGRETQYF. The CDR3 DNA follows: TGTGCCAGCAGCGTAGAGATAGGGAGAGAGACCCAGTACTTC.

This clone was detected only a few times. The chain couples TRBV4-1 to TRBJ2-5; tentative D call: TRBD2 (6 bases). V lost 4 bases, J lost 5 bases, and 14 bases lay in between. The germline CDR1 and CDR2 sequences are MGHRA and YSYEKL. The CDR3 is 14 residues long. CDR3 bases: TGCGCCAGCAGCCCCGGGGCAGGGAGGGAGACCCAGTACTTC. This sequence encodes CASSPGAGRETQYF.

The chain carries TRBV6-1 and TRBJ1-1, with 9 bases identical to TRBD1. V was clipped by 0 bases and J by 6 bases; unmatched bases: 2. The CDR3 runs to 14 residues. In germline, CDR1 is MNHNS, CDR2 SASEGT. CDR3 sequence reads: CASSEAGQGPEAFF. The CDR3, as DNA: TGTGCCAGCAGTGAAGCGGGACAGGGCCCTGAAGCTTTCTTT.

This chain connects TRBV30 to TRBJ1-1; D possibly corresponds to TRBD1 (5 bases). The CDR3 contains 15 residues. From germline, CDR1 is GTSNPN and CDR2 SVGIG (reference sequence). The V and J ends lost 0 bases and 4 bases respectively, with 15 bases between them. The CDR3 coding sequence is TGTGCCTGGAGTGTACCGGCGGGCGGGGGCACTGAAGCTTTCTTT. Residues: CAWSVPAGGGTEAFF.

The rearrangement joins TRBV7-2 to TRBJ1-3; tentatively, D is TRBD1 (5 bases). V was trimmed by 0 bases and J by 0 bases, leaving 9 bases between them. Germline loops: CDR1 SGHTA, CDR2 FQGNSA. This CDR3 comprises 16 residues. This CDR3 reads CASSLARTSSGNTIYF. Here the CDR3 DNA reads TGTGCCAGCAGCTTAGCGCGGACAAGCTCTGGAAACACCATATATTTT.

CDR3 sequence reads: CASIRLAGAYNEQFF. The CDR3 DNA sequence: TGCGCCAGCATCCGACTAGCGGGAGCCTACAATGAGCAGTTCTTC. The J gene is TRBJ2-1, the V gene TRBV5-1, with 12 bases lining up with TRBD2. The germline CDR1 and CDR2 sequences are SGHRS and YFSETQ. This CDR3 has 15 residues. The junction had 3 bases not matched to a gene; V was cut back by 6 bases and J by 2 bases.

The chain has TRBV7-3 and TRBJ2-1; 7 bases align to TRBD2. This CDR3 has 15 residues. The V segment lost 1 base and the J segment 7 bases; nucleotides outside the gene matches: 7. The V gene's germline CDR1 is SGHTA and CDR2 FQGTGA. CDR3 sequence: CASSLMGGGINEQFF. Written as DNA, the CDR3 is TGTGCCAGCAGCTTAATGGGGGGGGGTATAAATGAGCAGTTCTTC.

The CDR3 region is CASSRGLATQETQYF. The CDR3 nucleotides are TGTGCCAGCAGTCGAGGACTAGCTACTCAAGAGACCCAGTACTTC. The V call is TRBV14, the J call TRBJ2-5; 8 nucleotides agree with TRBD2. V was clipped by 6 bases and J by 2 bases; unmatched bases: 8. This CDR3 contains 15 residues. Germline V gives CDR1 SGHDN, CDR2 FVKESK.

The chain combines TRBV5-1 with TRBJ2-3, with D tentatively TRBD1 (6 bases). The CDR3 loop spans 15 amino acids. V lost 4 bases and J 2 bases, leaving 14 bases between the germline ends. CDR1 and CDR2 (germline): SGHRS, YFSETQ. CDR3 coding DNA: TGCGCCAGCAGCCTAAACCGGGACACCACAGATACGCAGTATTTT. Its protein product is CASSLNRDTTDTQYF.

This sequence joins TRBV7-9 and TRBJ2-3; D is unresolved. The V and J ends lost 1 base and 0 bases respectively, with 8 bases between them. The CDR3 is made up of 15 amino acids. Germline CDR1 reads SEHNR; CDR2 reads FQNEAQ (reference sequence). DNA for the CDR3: TGTGCCAGCAGCTTAGACTCACCAAGCACAGATACGCAGTATTTT. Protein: CASSLDSPSTDTQYF.

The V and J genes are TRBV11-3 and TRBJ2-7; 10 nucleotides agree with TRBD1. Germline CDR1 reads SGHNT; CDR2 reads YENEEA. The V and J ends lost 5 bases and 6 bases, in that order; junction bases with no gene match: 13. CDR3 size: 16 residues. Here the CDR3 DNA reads TGTGCCAGCAGCCCCGGGACAGGGGTCATAGCTTCCGAGCAGTACTTC. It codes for CASSPGTGVIASEQYF.